The 24 T cell receptor beta chains below were found in one sample sequenced in a study of radiotherapy plus CTLA-4 blockade in lung cancer. The method was immunoSEQ multiplex PCR; TCRdb's version includes in-frame clones alone and lacks a portion of them. Counted here are more than 80,000 clones, about 83% occurring once; the ten biggest clones make up about 2.2%. This sample comprised peripheral blood, obtained from a patient treated with radiotherapy plus ipilimumab. The source of these receptors is a human donor with non-small cell lung cancer that progressed on radiotherapy plus ipilimumab. Some clones in this sample may be carry-over from other donors' samples.

J is TRBJ2-7 and V is TRBV7-2, with 9 nucleotides matching TRBD2. This CDR3 has 15 residues. From germline, CDR1 is SGHTA and CDR2 FQGNSA. V lost 5 bases, J lost 4 bases, and 9 bases stayed unmatched. CDR3 amino acids: CASSRSGGGEYEQYF. CDR3 nucleotide sequence: TGTGCCAGCAGCCGTAGCGGGGGTGGAGAATACGAGCAGTACTTC.

The rearrangement uses TRBV7-2 and TRBJ2-1; the D gene is possibly TRBD1 (5 bases). The CDR3 length is 15 residues. Germline loops: CDR1 SGHTA, CDR2 FQGNSA. Trimming left V 3 bases short and J 4 bases short, with 13 bases between. The CDR3 DNA reads TGTGCCAGCAGCTTGGGGCCACTACCTTACAATGAGCAGTTCTTC. Protein: CASSLGPLPYNEQFF.

The chain joins TRBV5-4 to TRBJ2-7; a possible D gene is TRBD1 (6 bases). The CDR3 spans 18 residues. Trimming removed 6 bases at V and 1 base at J, with 26 bases between. Germline V gene lookup returns CDR1 SGHNT and CDR2 YYREEE (reference sequence). The CDR3 DNA follows: TGTGCCAGCAACACCGGGACATCCGTCGGTGTTGTTTCCTACGAGCAGTACTTC. Protein sequence: CASNTGTSVGVVSYEQYF.

The V and J genes are TRBV6-5 and TRBJ1-1; D gene ambiguous. V dropped 2 bases and J dropped 1 base, with 5 bases sitting between them. CDR1 and CDR2 from the germline V gene are MNHEY and SVGAGI. The CDR3 sequence is 13 residues long. This chain's CDR3 is CASSYHGNTEAFF. Written as DNA, the CDR3 is TGTGCCAGCAGTTACCACGGGAACACTGAAGCTTTCTTT.

The V gene is TRBV9, the J gene TRBJ1-2, with D possibly being TRBD1 (6 bases). Germline V CDR1 and CDR2: SGDLS, YYNGEE. The CDR3 sequence is 13 residues long. V was clipped by 4 bases and J by 5 bases, with 12 bases between them. The CDR3, as DNA: TGTGCCAGCAGCCCCCGACAGGATTATGGCTACACCTTC. Protein product: CASSPRQDYGYTF.

The rearrangement links TRBV7-9 to TRBJ1-3, with D perhaps matching TRBD1 (5 bases). With 2 bases removed from V and 4 bases from J, the gap between germline ends came to 9 bases. The CDR3 sequence is 14 residues long. Germline V gives CDR1 SEHNR, CDR2 FQNEAQ (reference sequence). The CDR3 here is CASSLQGVGNTIYF. The CDR3 DNA follows: TGTGCCAGCAGCTTACAAGGGGTGGGAAACACCATATATTTT.

Only one count was recorded for this clone. The gene calls are TRBV9 and TRBJ1-2; D is ambiguous. The CDR3 extends over 15 amino acids. V shed 0 bases and J shed 0 bases, with 9 bases lying between them. CDR1 is SGDLS, CDR2 YYNGEE, per germline. The CDR3 bases are TGTGCCAGCAGCGTAGGTTCGGGGACTAACTATGGCTACACCTTC. This encodes CASSVGSGTNYGYTF.

The chain couples TRBV2 to TRBJ1-2, with D possibly TRBD1 on 6 matching bases. V was trimmed by 8 bases and J by 2 bases, leaving 21 bases between them. The CDR3 consists of 16 residues. Germline V gene sequence: CDR1 SNHLY, CDR2 FYNNEI. The CDR3 DNA sequence: TGTGCCAGCTTGCCATTACTAATAACAGGGAACTATGGCTACACCTTC. Translating gives CASLPLLITGNYGYTF.

V and J are TRBV6-5 and TRBJ1-1, with D perhaps matching TRBD1 (5 bases). The CDR3 contains 14 residues. The germline CDR1 and CDR2 sequences are MNHEY and SVGAGI. The V gene lost 5 bases and the J gene lost 5 bases, with 15 bases spanning the gap. The DNA for the CDR3 is TGTGCCAGCAGTACCTGGGACCTTCTTACTGAAGCTTTCTTT. Protein: CASSTWDLLTEAFF.

The J gene is TRBJ1-6, the V gene TRBV4-3; D call uncertain. This CDR3 is built from 17 residues. The germline V gene has CDR1 LGHNA and CDR2 YSLEER. Trimming shortened V by 4 bases and J by 0 bases, and 13 bases separated the two germline ends. In DNA, the CDR3 is TGCGCCAGCAGCCTGTTAACACTCAACTCCTATAATTCACCCCTCCACTTT. Translated, it gives CASSLLTLNSYNSPLHF.

The chain has TRBV7-3 and TRBJ2-7; 9 bases agree with TRBD1. CDR1 is SGHTA, CDR2 FQGTGA, per germline. After removal of 5 bases from V and 4 bases from J, the junction contained 6 bases not matched to a gene. CDR3 length: 14 residues. The CDR3 is CASSPGTGKYEQYF. The CDR3 nucleotides read TGTGCCAGCAGCCCCGGGACAGGGAAGTACGAGCAGTACTTC.

The chain has TRBV7-2 and TRBJ1-1; D is unresolved. The CDR3 runs to 14 residues. Germline V gives CDR1 SGHTA, CDR2 FQGNSA. V lost 1 base to trimming and J lost 1 base, with 7 bases between them. In DNA, the CDR3 is TGTGCCAGCAGCTTAGGTCCGGGGAACACTGAAGCTTTCTTT. This translates into CASSLGPGNTEAFF.

This clone was detected only a few times. V and J are TRBV19 and TRBJ2-2; 8 nucleotides line up with TRBD2. The CDR3 sequence is 19 residues long. V was clipped by 9 bases and J by 3 bases; unmatched bases: 21. Germline CDR1 and CDR2: LNHDA and SQIVND (reference sequence). The CDR3 region is CASHRYAPTSGLYTGELFF. The CDR3 DNA follows: TGTGCCAGCCATAGATATGCGCCAACTAGCGGCCTTTACACCGGGGAGCTGTTTTTT. Supplemented by reference TRBV19 and TRBJ2-2, the full variable domain reads DGGITQSPKYLFRKEGQNVTLSCEQNLNHDAMYWYRQDPGQGLRLIYYSQIVNDFQKGDIAEGYSVSREKKESFPLTVTSAQKNPTAFYLCASHRYAPTSGLYTGELFFGEGSRLTVL.

V and J are TRBV5-6 and TRBJ1-5, with 8 positions matching TRBD1. Looked up from germline, CDR1 is SGHDT and CDR2 is YYEEEE. This CDR3 is built from 19 residues. V shed 2 bases, J shed 2 bases, and the junction held 15 bases outside the gene matches. CDR3 sequence reads: CASSFFTAAGGAGNQPQHF. CDR3 sequence (DNA): TGTGCCAGCAGCTTCTTTACTGCGGCAGGGGGCGCTGGCAATCAGCCCCAGCATTTT.

The chain employs TRBV5-1 and TRBJ1-1; D uncertain. Deletions cut 2 bases from V and 1 base from J, with 9 bases between. The CDR3 covers 14 residues. The germline V gene has CDR1 SGHRS and CDR2 YFSETQ. The CDR3 spells CASSFGRANTEAFF. CDR3 nucleotide sequence: TGCGCCAGCAGCTTCGGGAGGGCGAACACTGAAGCTTTCTTT.

V gene TRBV4-3 combines with J gene TRBJ2-2; 9 nucleotides match TRBD2. V lost 0 bases to trimming and J lost 0 bases; unmatched junction nucleotides: 2. Germline V lookup: CDR1 LGHNA, CDR2 YSLEER. The CDR3 runs to 17 residues. The CDR3 DNA follows: TGCGCCAGCAGCCAAGAGCCTAGCGGGGCGAACACCGGGGAGCTGTTTTTT. Translation gives CASSQEPSGANTGELFF.

The rearrangement uses TRBV5-6 and TRBJ2-2, with 7 bases matching TRBD1. This CDR3 comprises 16 residues. J gave up 5 bases and V 0 bases, and 7 bases lay outside the gene matches. Germline V gene data show CDR1 as SGHDT and CDR2 as YYEEEE. CDR3 DNA sequence: TGTGCCAGCAGCTTGGGGGACAGTGGCGGGACCGGGGAGCTGTTTTTT. Its translation: CASSLGDSGGTGELFF.

The V and J genes are TRBV28 and TRBJ1-2; D gene uncertain. This CDR3 is 14 amino acids long. V was cut by 3 bases and J by 1 base, with 9 bases left in between. Germline V gives CDR1 MDHEN, CDR2 SYDVKM. The CDR3 nucleotides are TGTGCCAGCAGTTTCCTAGGGAGTAACTATGGCTACACCTTC. Translating it yields CASSFLGSNYGYTF.

This clone was seen more than once but under ten times. The chain carries TRBV5-1 and TRBJ1-4; D unclear. Germline V gene lookup returns CDR1 SGHRS and CDR2 YFSETQ. This CDR3 spans 16 amino acids. The V end lost 3 bases, the J end lost 7 bases, and 19 bases lay between the germline ends. CDR3 bases: TGCGCCAGCAGCTCCTCCCCCCCGGGATTAGGTGAAAAACTGTTTTTT. Translating it yields CASSSSPPGLGEKLFF.

The chain recombines TRBV9 with TRBJ2-3; TRBD2 agrees at 11 bases. The CDR3 has 16 amino acids. V gave up 3 bases and J gave up 5 bases; unmatched junction bases: 8. Germline values: CDR1 SGDLS, CDR2 YYNGEE. The CDR3 DNA sequence: TGTGCCAGCAGCGACGCGTCTAGCGGGGGGTTAGATACGCAGTATTTT. This encodes CASSDASSGGLDTQYF.

V gene TRBV5-4 combines with J gene TRBJ1-4; 8 bases are shared with TRBD1. The junction had 8 bases not matched to a gene; V was cut back by 0 bases and J by 7 bases. Germline CDR1 and CDR2: SGHNT and YYREEE (reference sequence). The CDR3 totals 16 residues. CDR3: CASSLVDRGGVEKLFF. CDR3 sequence (DNA): TGTGCCAGCAGCTTGGTTGACAGGGGAGGTGTTGAAAAACTGTTTTTT.

This clone occurred a few times. The chain links TRBV19 to TRBJ2-1, with TRBD2 matching 8 bases. CDR3 length: 17 amino acids. V shed 2 bases, J shed 6 bases, and the junction held 12 bases outside the gene matches. Germline CDR1 and CDR2: LNHDA and SQIVND (reference sequence). DNA of the CDR3: TGTGCCAGTAGTATAAGCCCGGGGGGGCTCTATGGCAATGAGCAGTTCTTC. Its translation: CASSISPGGLYGNEQFF.

The chain carries TRBV7-3 and TRBJ2-1; 16 nucleotides line up with TRBD2. Germline loops: CDR1 SGHTA, CDR2 FQGTGA. This CDR3 contains 17 residues. V shed 5 bases, J shed 10 bases, and the junction held 11 bases outside the gene matches. CDR3 residues: CASSLTSGTSGGVEQFF. The CDR3 coding sequence is TGTGCCAGCAGCCTGACCTCCGGGACTAGCGGGGGGGTAGAGCAGTTCTTC.

J is TRBJ2-3 and V is TRBV5-4; D perhaps matches TRBD1 (6 bases). The CDR3 extends over 15 amino acids. V was trimmed by 0 bases and J by 3 bases, leaving 11 bases between them. Germline loops: CDR1 SGHNT, CDR2 YYREEE (reference sequence). CDR3 in amino acids: CASSLAGRGTDTQYF. CDR3 DNA: TGTGCCAGCAGCTTGGCCGGCAGGGGTACAGATACGCAGTATTTT. The whole variable domain, remainder taken from reference TRBV5-4 and TRBJ2-3, is ETGVTQSPTHLIKTRGQQVTLRCSSQSGHNTVSWYQQALGQGPQFIFQYYREEENGRGNFPPRFSGLQFPNYSSELNVNALELDDSALYLCASSLAGRGTDTQYFGPGTRLTVL.